This T cell receptor (beta chain) is from a study of blood T cell repertoires in COVID-19. The CDR3 is 13 residues long. Germline assignment: CDR1 LNHDA and CDR2 SQIVND (reference sequence). The ends were cut back, 4 bases at V and 7 bases at J, with 13 bases in the middle. The table came from immunoSEQ multiplex PCR; TCRdb's copy has only in-frame clones and leaves some out. The sample lists under 40,000 clones; approximately 96% were seen once. The TCR comes from a human donor with active COVID-19. The donor label of this sample is uncertain. J is TRBJ1-2 and V is TRBV19, with D uncertain. The sequenced material came from peripheral blood. In DNA form, the CDR3 reads TGTGCCAGTAGTAATGGACCAGCGGGTGGCTACACCTTC. Its translation: CASSNGPAGGYTF.